The next 9 T cell receptor beta chains were all read from a single sample in a study of cytomegalovirus exposure and HLA in healthy donors. Vbeta (60) and Jbeta (13) primers were used in the PCR. Here immunoSEQ multiplex PCR was the method, and the copy in TCRdb shows in-frame clones only, minus some. Seen here are about 160,000 clones, approximately 80% observed once, and the top ten hold roughly 3.5%. The sample consisted of PBMCs. These receptors originate from a man in his thirties or forties in good health and CMV-seropositive.

The chain couples TRBV7-6 to TRBJ2-2; TRBD2 agrees at 15 bases. Losses at the gene ends were 6 bases for V and 4 bases for J; bases not matched to a gene: 6. The germline gives CDR1 SGHVS, CDR2 FNYEAQ. CDR3 length: 17 residues. The CDR3 here is CASSPGLAGGPTGELFF. The CDR3 DNA reads as TGTGCCAGCAGTCCAGGACTAGCGGGGGGGCCCACCGGGGAGCTGTTTTTT.

V gene TRBV4-1 combines with J gene TRBJ1-6, with 9 positions matching TRBD1. This CDR3 is 17 amino acids long. The V gene's germline CDR1 is MGHRA and CDR2 YSYEKL. The J segment lost 7 bases and the V segment lost 1 base, leaving 8 bases of the junction unmatched. CDR3 sequence: CASSQGAGTGWNSPLHF. CDR3 DNA: TGCGCCAGCAGCCAAGGAGCCGGGACAGGGTGGAATTCACCCCTCCACTTT.

This clone came up once. The chain employs TRBV21-1 and TRBJ1-6; the table's D call, TRBD1, was not checked against the DNA. TRBV21-1 is assigned pseudogene status. The CDR3 sequence is 16 residues long. The chain's CDR3 is CASTPRTGQSGSPLHF. The CDR3 DNA follows: TGTGCCAGCACCCCCAGGACAGGGCAATCTGGATCACCCCTCCACTTT.

The chain combines TRBV7-9 with TRBJ2-3, with D perhaps matching TRBD1 (5 bases). Trimming shortened V by 2 bases and J by 6 bases, and 9 bases separated the two germline ends. CDR1 is SEHNR, CDR2 FQNEAQ, per germline (reference sequence). The CDR3 runs 13 residues. The CDR3 loop is CASSLRGADTQYF. For the CDR3, the DNA is TGTGCCAGCAGCTTAAGGGGCGCGGATACGCAGTATTTT.

The rearrangement links TRBV19 to TRBJ1-1, with D possibly matching TRBD1 (5 bases). CDR3 length: 12 residues. Germline CDR1 LNHDA, CDR2 SQIVND (reference sequence). V lost 7 bases to trimming and J lost 6 bases, with 12 bases between them. DNA of the CDR3: TGTGCCAGTACTCAGGGTGAGGCTGAAGCTTTCTTT. Amino acids: CASTQGEAEAFF.

V usage is TRBV4-1 and J usage is TRBJ1-1; 8 nucleotides match TRBD1. Germline-derived CDR1 and CDR2 are MGHRA and YSYEKL. This CDR3 has 15 residues. The V segment lost 3 bases and the J segment 5 bases; nucleotides outside the gene matches: 8. CDR3 loop: CASSHGQGLLTEAFF. CDR3 DNA sequence: TGCGCCAGCAGCCACGGACAGGGCCTGCTTACTGAAGCTTTCTTT.

The chain uses TRBV13 and TRBJ1-4, with TRBD1 matching over 8 bases. CDR1 PRHDT and CDR2 FYEKMQ come from the germline V gene (reference sequence). Germline trimming cut 5 bases from V and 4 bases from J; bases unmatched to any gene: 9. This CDR3 is built from 16 residues. CDR3 sequence reads: CASSDRGSSNNEKLFF. CDR3 DNA sequence: TGTGCCAGCAGCGACAGGGGTTCGTCGAATAATGAAAAACTGTTTTTT.

The chain has TRBV7-9 and TRBJ2-7; 9 bases match TRBD1. The ends lost 4 bases at V and 4 bases at J; junction bases unmatched: 8. The CDR3 has 15 residues. CDR1 is SEHNR, CDR2 FQNEAQ, per germline (reference sequence). DNA of the CDR3: TGTGCCAGCAGCTACCACCCGGACAGGGGTTACGAGCAGTACTTC. It specifies CASSYHPDRGYEQYF. The full variable domain, in which reference TRBV7-9 and TRBJ2-7 provide the parts outside the CDR3, is DTGVSQNPRHKITKRGQNVTFRCDPISEHNRLYWYRQTLGQGPEFLTYFQNEAQLEKSRLLSDRFSAERPKGSFSTLEIQRTEQGDSAMYLCASSYHPDRGYEQYFGPGTRLTVT.

This chain links TRBV28 with TRBJ2-5; 8 nucleotides line up with TRBD2. The CDR3 sequence is 17 residues long. V lost 2 bases, J lost 1 base, and 9 bases stayed unmatched. Germline loops: CDR1 MDHEN, CDR2 SYDVKM. CDR3 amino acids: CASSLTLLAGLQETQYF. The DNA of the CDR3 is TGTGCCAGCAGTTTAACCCTTCTAGCGGGCCTCCAAGAGACCCAGTACTTC. Full variable domain (rest looked up from reference TRBV28 and TRBJ2-5): DVKVTQSSRYLVKRTGEKVFLECVQDMDHENMFWYRQDPGLGLRLIYFSYDVKMKEKGDIPEGYSVSREKKERFSLILESASTNQTSMYLCASSLTLLAGLQETQYFGPGTRLLVL.